The rows below give T cell receptor beta chains drawn from one sample of a study of blood T cell repertoires in COVID-19. Clones were read by immunoSEQ multiplex PCR, and TCRdb kept only the in-frame ones, dropping some. The sample has just over 60,000 clones, about four fifths seen once. The material sequenced was peripheral blood. The receptors were sampled from a man aged 25 to 40 with COVID-19, enrolled during active disease. The conserved cysteine and the conserved F or W are not part of the CDR3 here. D genes are given only for firm matches.

D | J | V | CDR3
. | TRBJ1-2 | TRBV29-1 | SVESSRAEGYT
. | TRBJ1-5 | TRBV28 | ASRPSGGGNQPQH
. | TRBJ1-1 | TRBV28 | ASSEAGRPNTEAF
. | TRBJ1-5 | TRBV2 | ASSGGQGNQPQH
. | TRBJ1-4 | TRBV28 | ASSLGGATNEKLF
TRBD1 | TRBJ1-6 | TRBV27 | ASSLSTGGNSPLH
TRBD1 | TRBJ1-2 | TRBV28 | ASSLRTGGNYGYT
TRBD2 | TRBJ2-3 | TRBV7-2 | ASSLAHGSGGVTDTQY
TRBD2 | TRBJ2-1 | TRBV10-3 | AISREAGGPGEQF
TRBD1 | TRBJ1-2 | TRBV5-1 | ASSTTGGSGGYT
. | TRBJ2-5 | TRBV30 | AWSLIRETQY
TRBD1 | TRBJ1-2 | TRBV2 | ASSLQGAGYGYT
. | TRBJ1-2 | TRBV4-1 | ASSQFGGLNGYT
. | TRBJ2-1 | TRBV4-2 | ASSQDATRISEQF
TRBD1 | TRBJ1-1 | TRBV7-2 | ASSFGQGAPREAF
. | TRBJ2-3 | TRBV27 | ASSLIVTDTQY
. | TRBJ2-3 | TRBV7-2 | ASSLYSTSTDTQY
. | TRBJ2-1 | TRBV3-1/TRBV3-2 | ASRTGSSYNEQF
. | TRBJ1-6 | TRBV5-1 | ASSLARDRNSPLH
. | TRBJ1-2 | TRBV3-1/TRBV3-2 | ASSQDPSYGYT
. | TRBJ2-7 | TRBV4-1 | ASSQVWVGQIDVQY
TRBD1 | TRBJ2-7 | TRBV28 | ASSLYRGYEQY
. | TRBJ2-5 | TRBV18 | ASSPPDSAETQY
. | TRBJ1-5 | TRBV4-1 | ASSQWQGSEPQH
. | TRBJ2-5 | TRBV11-2 | ASSQVGLGETQY
. | TRBJ1-6 | TRBV4-1 | ASSQEYGGVNSPLH
TRBD1 | TRBJ1-1 | TRBV10-3 | AISESMGQGVTEAF
. | TRBJ2-7 | TRBV11-2 | ASSLVRDEQY
TRBD2 | TRBJ2-3 | TRBV5-1 | ASSLGTSGGSRTDTQY
TRBD2 | TRBJ2-3 | TRBV4-2 | ASSQGTSGGADTQY
. | TRBJ2-3 | TRBV6-8 | ASSYIAVDTQY
. | TRBJ1-4 | TRBV19 | ASSLNRVEKLF
. | TRBJ1-1 | TRBV9 | ASSKAGLLLNTEAF
TRBD1 | TRBJ1-1 | TRBV28 | ASSSPRTGTEEAF
TRBD2 | TRBJ2-5 | TRBV29-1 | SGASGGVETQY
. | TRBJ2-5 | TRBV4-1 | ASSQGLRGQETQY
TRBD2 | TRBJ2-1 | TRBV14 | ASSQWVTGGTQTGNEQF
. | TRBJ2-7 | TRBV28 | ASSLPIGAGWGYEQY
TRBD1 | TRBJ1-5 | TRBV28 | ASRDRDYSNQPQH
TRBD2 | TRBJ2-3 | TRBV2 | ASAAAGGARDTQY